This T cell receptor (beta chain) was recorded in a study of preoperative IRX-2 immunotherapy in early breast cancer. From germline, CDR1 is SGHRS and CDR2 YFSETQ. The CDR3 totals 13 residues. V lost 0 bases and J lost 4, with 7 bases in between. Treatment of the sample: preoperative locoregional IRX-2 cytokine immunotherapy. Preoperative locoregional IRX-2 cytokine immunotherapy was tested in the phase Ib source study. Libraries were prepared by immunoSEQ multiplex PCR; TCRdb keeps only in-frame clonotypes and omits some of them. The sample holds 24,000 or so clones; 85% to 95% are singletons and the top ten take 15% to 20%.

The TCR was taken from a human donor with breast cancer. The V gene is TRBV5-1, the J gene TRBJ1-2; D gene unclear. Sequences were derived from tumor tissue, sampled after IRX-2 immunotherapy. CDR3 nucleotide sequence: TGCGCCAGCAGCTTGGATAGCAGCTATGGCTACACCTTC. Translating it yields CASSLDSSYGYTF.